The clone carrying this TCR beta chain was observed a handful of times. The target antigen is unknown. This sample was taken from a study of TIL therapy for anti-PD-1-resistant metastatic lung cancer. Study details: Tumor harvest preceded PD-1/PD-L1 blockade, followed by nivolumab treatment. Tumors carried a median around 1.4 non-synonymous mutations per megabase. The study's findings and limits: Patients were highly selected, enriched for treatment-naive, never-smoker and oncogene-addicted cases.

The CDR3 loop spans 15 amino acids. V gave up 1 base and J gave up 6 bases; unmatched junction bases: 3. Germline V gene lookup returns CDR1 SGHTA and CDR2 FQGNSA. Sequencing used immunoSEQ v3. Survey-level samples got roughly 1.9 million read pairs; deep-level samples got about 4.5-6.5 million. TCRdb keeps only in-frame clones here, not all; method: immunoSEQ multiplex PCR. The sample includes some 43,000 clones, 79% of them seen just once. As for time point: pre-treatment sample, taken before nivolumab and TIL therapy. The clonotype was recovered from a man in his 70s with non-small cell lung cancer. Sequenced material: blood, taken at baseline. The V gene is TRBV7-2, the J gene TRBJ2-2, with 9 bases matching TRBD2. As DNA, the CDR3 is TGTGCCAGCAGCTTAGAAGCGGGAGGTGCCGGGGAGCTGTTTTTT. Translation gives CASSLEAGGAGELFF.